The rows below give T cell receptor beta chains drawn from one sample of a study of blood T cell repertoires in COVID-19. Produced via immunoSEQ multiplex PCR; TCRdb's table is partial and in-frame only. The sample has roughly 230,000 clones; 65% to 90% are singletons. Sequencing used peripheral blood. All receptors come from a woman aged 50 to 65 with acute or convalescent COVID-19. The CDR3 runs from the conserved cysteine through the conserved F or W. Fields, in order: J gene, clone size, D gene, CDR3 length, V gene, CDR3 protein, CDR3 DNA. D genes are given only for firm matches. Clone size, where shown, is once, few, many, or a class for clones that have expanded.

TRBJ1-3	-	-	15	TRBV7-2	CASSPDSRTGNTIYF	TGTGCCAGCAGCCCGGACTCACGAACGGGAAACACCATATATTTT
TRBJ1-4	-	TRBD1	17	TRBV28	CASSLPHLRGQGEKLFF	TGTGCCAGCAGTTTACCTCACCTCAGGGGGCAAGGTGAAAAACTGTTTTTT
TRBJ1-2	-	-	15	TRBV28	CASSSPFYDSYGYTF	TGTGCCAGCAGTTCCCCATTTTACGACAGCTATGGCTACACCTTC
TRBJ1-2	-	-	14	TRBV5-1	CASSLSGRARGYTF	TGCGCCAGCAGCTTGAGTGGGAGAGCGAGAGGCTACACCTTC
TRBJ1-6	few	-	18	TRBV27	CASSLSIQGLSYNSPLHF	TGTGCCAGCAGTTTATCGATCCAGGGCCTCTCCTATAATTCACCCCTCCACTTT
TRBJ2-2	-	-	15	TRBV27	CASSLSSTGTGELFF	TGTGCCAGCAGTTTATCGTCGACAGGCACCGGGGAGCTGTTTTTT
TRBJ2-2	-	-	15	TRBV30	CAWSKGVFVTGELFF	TGTGCCTGGAGTAAAGGGGTCTTCGTCACCGGGGAGCTGTTTTTT
TRBJ1-5	-	-	14	TRBV27	CASRRPDSNQPQHF	TGTGCCAGCAGGCGGCCTGATAGCAATCAGCCCCAGCATTTT
TRBJ2-7	-	-	17	TRBV28	CASSPPRQTPTAYEQYF	TGTGCCAGCAGTCCCCCCCGACAGACCCCCACAGCCTACGAGCAGTACTTC
TRBJ1-5	-	-	12	TRBV19	CASGQNNQPQHF	TGTGCCAGTGGACAGAACAATCAGCCCCAGCATTTT
TRBJ2-5	-	-	17	TRBV2	CASSPLSPLVLYETQYF	TGTGCCAGCAGCCCCCTTAGCCCGCTAGTCCTTTATGAGACCCAGTACTTC
TRBJ2-1	-	TRBD2	13	TRBV6-5	CASTLAGTNEQFF	TGTGCCAGCACACTAGCGGGAACTAATGAGCAGTTCTTC
TRBJ2-7	few	TRBD2	19	TRBV7-9	CASSTTWGLAGAPSYEQYF	TGTGCCAGCAGTACGACCTGGGGACTAGCGGGAGCCCCCTCCTACGAGCAGTACTTC
TRBJ2-5	-	TRBD2	13	TRBV28	CASSLTSGGPRHF	TGTGCCAGCAGTTTAACTAGCGGGGGCCCCAGGCACTTC
TRBJ2-2	once	-	16	TRBV5-1	CASSTVAQAVWGELFF	TGCGCCAGCAGCACCGTCGCACAGGCGGTCTGGGGGGAGCTGTTTTTT
TRBJ2-7	-	-	14	TRBV7-9	CASVLGSASYEQYF	TGTGCCAGCGTCTTGGGCTCGGCGAGCTACGAGCAGTACTTC
TRBJ1-1	-	-	14	TRBV7-6	CASSRQTVHTEAFF	TGTGCCAGCAGCAGACAGACAGTTCACACTGAAGCTTTCTTT
TRBJ2-3	-	-	15	TRBV30	CAWSVRRLFTDTQYF	TGTGCCTGGAGTGTACGGCGGCTGTTCACAGATACGCAGTATTTT
TRBJ2-2	-	-	13	TRBV28	CASSPSNTGELFF	TGTGCCAGCAGCCCTAGTAACACCGGGGAGCTGTTTTTT
TRBJ2-5	-	TRBD2	13	TRBV12-3/TRBV12-4	CASRPAGEATQYF	TGTGCCAGCAGACCAGCGGGGGAAGCGACCCAGTACTTC
TRBJ1-5	-	-	14	TRBV6-2/TRBV6-3	CASSYGAGGQPQHF	TGTGCCAGCAGTTACGGCGCCGGGGGGCAGCCCCAGCATTTT
TRBJ2-3	-	-	14	TRBV2	CASSELRPGDTQYF	TGTGCCAGCAGTGAACTTCGGCCGGGGGATACGCAGTATTTT
TRBJ1-4	-	TRBD1	14	TRBV4-3	CASSLRDSDEKLFF	TGCGCCAGCAGTCTCCGGGACAGTGATGAAAAACTGTTTTTT
TRBJ2-1	-	-	16	TRBV9	CASSVGRRGLENEQFF	TGTGCCAGCAGCGTAGGAAGGCGGGGCCTAGAGAATGAGCAGTTCTTC
TRBJ1-1	-	-	13	TRBV10-3	CATSLVRGTEAFF	TGTGCCACTTCACTGGTCCGGGGAACTGAAGCTTTCTTT
TRBJ2-1	-	TRBD1	13	TRBV5-4	CASQTGVYNEQFF	TGTGCCAGCCAGACAGGGGTCTACAATGAGCAGTTCTTC
TRBJ1-2	-	-	12	TRBV7-8	CASSLLGDGYTF	TGTGCCAGCAGCTTACTAGGGGATGGCTACACCTTC
TRBJ2-7	-	-	12	TRBV6-5	CASRDTYYEQYF	TGTGCCAGCCGGGACACCTACTACGAGCAGTACTTC
TRBJ2-2	-	-	12	TRBV5-1	CASSLSAGELFF	TGCGCCAGCAGCTTGTCTGCCGGGGAGCTGTTTTTT
TRBJ1-5	once	-	17	TRBV28	CASSSFPGHYSNQPQHF	TGTGCCAGCAGTTCTTTCCCGGGACACTATAGCAATCAGCCCCAGCATTTT
TRBJ1-1	once	-	13	TRBV9	CASSVDTDTEAFF	TGTGCCAGCAGCGTAGATACAGACACTGAAGCTTTCTTT
TRBJ1-6	-	TRBD1	17	TRBV28	CASSQRTGWTYNSPLHF	TGTGCCAGCAGTCAGCGGACAGGGTGGACCTATAATTCACCCCTCCACTTT
TRBJ2-3	-	TRBD2	16	TRBV5-1	CASSSQAGGGTDTQYF	TGCGCCAGCAGCTCACAAGCGGGAGGGGGCACAGATACGCAGTATTTT
TRBJ2-7	few	TRBD2	16	TRBV5-4	CASRPGTSASDYEQYF	TGTGCCAGCAGACCCGGGACTAGCGCCTCGGACTACGAGCAGTACTTC
TRBJ2-1	-	-	12	TRBV10-3	CAISPRGNEQFF	TGTGCCATCAGCCCCAGGGGCAATGAGCAGTTCTTC
TRBJ1-1	-	TRBD1	14	TRBV9	CASSGTGLNTEAFF	TGTGCCAGCAGCGGGACAGGGTTGAACACTGAAGCTTTCTTT
TRBJ1-6	-	TRBD1	14	TRBV2	CASLRDRGNSPLHF	TGTGCCAGCCTAAGGGACAGGGGTAATTCACCCCTCCACTTT
TRBJ1-1	-	-	14	TRBV6-2/TRBV6-3	CASSYAGDLTEAFF	TGTGCCAGCAGTTACGCCGGGGACTTAACTGAAGCTTTCTTT
TRBJ2-6	-	-	16	TRBV30	CAWSVARGSGANVLTF	TGTGCCTGGAGTGTAGCGAGGGGGTCTGGGGCCAACGTCCTGACTTTC
TRBJ1-1	once	-	14	TRBV10-1	CASSVTSRGTEAFF	TGCGCCAGCAGTGTGACCTCTCGGGGGACTGAAGCTTTCTTT
TRBJ1-1	-	-	13	TRBV28	CASSPAGGGEAFF	TGTGCCAGCAGCCCAGCGGGGGGCGGTGAAGCTTTCTTT
TRBJ2-1	-	TRBD2	15	TRBV6-5	CAGATGTSGSNEQFF	TGTGCTGGGGCCACTGGGACTAGCGGGAGTAATGAGCAGTTCTTC
TRBJ2-1	-	-	13	TRBV21-1	CASRGLAAHEQFF	TGTGCCAGCAGGGGTTTAGCGGCCCATGAGCAGTTCTTC
TRBJ1-1	-	-	13	TRBV28	CASSLIGATEAFF	TGTGCCAGCAGTTTAATAGGGGCCACTGAAGCTTTCTTT
TRBJ2-7	-	TRBD1	15	TRBV5-1	CASSGGQGAGDEQYF	TGCGCCAGCAGCGGGGGACAGGGGGCGGGTGACGAGCAGTACTTC
TRBJ1-3	once	TRBD1	14	TRBV5-1	CASSLGQGGNTIYF	TGCGCCAGCAGCTTGGGACAGGGCGGAAACACCATATATTTT
TRBJ2-2	-	TRBD1	17	TRBV23-1	CASSQRGTGRGTGELFF	TGCGCCAGCAGTCAACGGGGGACAGGGCGAGGGACCGGGGAGCTGTTTTTT
TRBJ2-7	once	-	13	TRBV4-1	CASSHAGGYEQYF	TGCGCCAGCAGCCATGCCGGGGGCTACGAGCAGTACTTC
TRBJ1-2	few	-	12	TRBV28	CASRINREGYTF	TGTGCCAGCAGGATCAACAGGGAAGGCTACACCTTC